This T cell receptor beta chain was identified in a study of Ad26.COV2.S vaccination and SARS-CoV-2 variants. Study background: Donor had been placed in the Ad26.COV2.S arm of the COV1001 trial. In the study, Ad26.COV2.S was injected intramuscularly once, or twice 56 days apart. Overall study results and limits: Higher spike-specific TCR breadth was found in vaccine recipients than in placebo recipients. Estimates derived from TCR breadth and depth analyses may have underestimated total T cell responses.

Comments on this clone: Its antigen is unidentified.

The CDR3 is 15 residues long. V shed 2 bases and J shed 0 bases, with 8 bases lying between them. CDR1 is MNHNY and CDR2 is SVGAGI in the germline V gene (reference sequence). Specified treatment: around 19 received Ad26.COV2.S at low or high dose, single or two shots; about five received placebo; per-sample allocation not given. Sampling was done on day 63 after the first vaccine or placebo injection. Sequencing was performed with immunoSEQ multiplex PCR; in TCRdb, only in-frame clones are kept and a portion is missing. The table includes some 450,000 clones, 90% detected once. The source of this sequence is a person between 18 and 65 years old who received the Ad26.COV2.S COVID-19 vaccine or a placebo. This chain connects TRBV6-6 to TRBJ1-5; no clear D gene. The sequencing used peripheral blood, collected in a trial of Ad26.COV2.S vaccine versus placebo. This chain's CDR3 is CASSYASYSNQPQHF. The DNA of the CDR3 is TGTGCCAGCAGTTACGCCAGTTATAGCAATCAGCCCCAGCATTTT.